Listed here are 28 T cell receptor beta chains from one sample, sequenced in a study of T cell changes during pregnancy in multiple sclerosis. Only in-frame clones appear in the TCRdb table, and some are missing; sequencing was by immunoSEQ multiplex PCR. Among about 42,000 clones listed, 87% were seen once. Sample: CD4+ T cells from peripheral blood mononuclear cells, taken after pregnancy. These receptors originate from a female donor with multiple sclerosis, enrolled in a pregnancy study.

This clone turned up a few times. This rearrangement joins TRBV15 to TRBJ1-2; D call uncertain. V was shortened by 1 base and J by 0 bases, with 30 bases between the two germline ends. Germline V gene sequence: CDR1 LNHNV, CDR2 YYDKDF (reference sequence). The length of the CDR3 is 22 residues. The CDR3 nucleotides are TGTGCCACCAGCAGAGTTGGGGAGGGTCTGGAGACATTCGCCGAAGCTAACTATGGCTACACCTTC. Translated: CATSRVGEGLETFAEANYGYTF.

This clone was found a few times. V is TRBV2 and J is TRBJ1-2; no clear D gene. The CDR3 totals 13 residues. With 6 bases removed from V and 6 bases from J, the gap between germline ends came to 14 bases. The germline gives CDR1 SNHLY, CDR2 FYNNEI. CDR3 loop: CASRMNPGNGYTF. The CDR3 DNA follows: TGTGCCAGCAGAATGAATCCGGGGAATGGCTACACCTTC.

V gene TRBV5-1 combines with J gene TRBJ1-2; 8 bases align to TRBD1. Germline V gene data show CDR1 as SGHRS and CDR2 as YFSETQ. CDR3 length: 17 residues. V lost 0 bases and J lost 3; bases outside the gene matches: 10. The CDR3 nucleotides are TGCGCCAGCAGCTTGGTATCGGGGGCAGGGGGCTACTATGGCTACACCTTC. Its translation: CASSLVSGAGGYYGYTF.

This clone showed up just a few times. The chain combines TRBV20-1 with TRBJ1-2; TRBD1 matches 7 bases. Germline CDR1 and CDR2: DFQATT and SNEGSKA (reference sequence). V lost 6 bases, J lost 8 bases, and 6 bases stayed unmatched. The CDR3 is 11 residues long. The CDR3 nucleotides read TGCAGTGCGAACAGGGGTGAAGGCTACACCTTC. Translating gives CSANRGEGYTF.

This CDR3 is CASASGLPSGYTF. The CDR3 DNA reads TGTGCCAGTGCCTCCGGGCTGCCTAGCGGCTACACCTTC. This chain connects TRBV25-1 to TRBJ1-2; D uncertain. CDR3 length equals 13 residues. CDR1 and CDR2 (germline): MGHDK, SYGVNS. Trimming took off 9 bases at V and 8 bases at J, with 19 bases between the two ends.

The V and J genes are TRBV7-2 and TRBJ1-1; D uncertain. Germline CDR1 and CDR2: SGHTA and FQGNSA. The CDR3 contains 14 residues. Trimming shortened V by 1 base and J by 0 bases, and 6 bases separated the two germline ends. The CDR3 region has the DNA TGTGCCAGCAGCTTAGGACTCATGAACACTGAAGCTTTCTTT. It codes for CASSLGLMNTEAFF.

The rearrangement joins TRBV7-2 to TRBJ2-2, with TRBD1 identical over 7 bases. The germline V gene has CDR1 SGHTA and CDR2 FQGNSA. The trim removed 5 bases at V and 5 bases at J, leaving 5 bases unmatched. The CDR3 covers 14 residues. CDR3 bases: TGTGCCAGCAGCCTTCAGGGGGTTACCGGGGAGCTGTTTTTT. This encodes CASSLQGVTGELFF.

The rearrangement links TRBV7-6 to TRBJ1-1, with 7 bases that match TRBD1. Trimming took 1 base from V and 7 from J; bases not matched to a gene: 6. Germline CDR1 reads SGHVS; CDR2 reads FNYEAQ. This CDR3 contains 14 residues. The CDR3 reads CASSLVGDRFEAFF. CDR3 nucleotide sequence: TGTGCCAGCAGCTTAGTAGGGGACAGATTTGAAGCTTTCTTT.

The J gene is TRBJ2-1, the V gene TRBV18; 12 bases match TRBD2. Trimming removed 3 bases from V and 10 bases from J; junction bases left unmatched: 7. This CDR3 comprises 15 residues. Germline V lookup: CDR1 KGHSH, CDR2 LQKENI. CDR3 sequence reads: CASSPPSGGAKEQFF. CDR3 coding DNA: TGTGCCAGCTCACCGCCTAGCGGGGGGGCTAAGGAGCAGTTCTTC.

The CDR3 region is CASSRRDRGVYEQYF. The CDR3 bases are TGTGCCAGCAGTCGCCGGGACAGGGGAGTCTACGAGCAGTACTTC. V is TRBV6-6 and J is TRBJ2-7, with 10 bases matching TRBD1. The ends lost 5 bases at V and 3 bases at J; junction bases unmatched: 7. Germline assignment: CDR1 MNHNY and CDR2 SVGAGI (reference sequence). The CDR3 consists of 15 residues.

V usage is TRBV4-1 and J usage is TRBJ2-2; TRBD1 agrees at 9 bases. The V and J ends lost 2 bases and 5 bases, in that order; junction bases with no gene match: 3. Germline CDR1 reads MGHRA; CDR2 reads YSYEKL. The CDR3 has 15 residues. The CDR3 DNA reads as TGCGCCAGCAGCCAACTGACAGGGGGGACCGGGGAGCTGTTTTTT. Translated: CASSQLTGGTGELFF.

In its sample, this clone was seen a few times. The chain combines TRBV7-2 with TRBJ1-2; 10 bases agree with TRBD1. Germline V lookup: CDR1 SGHTA, CDR2 FQGNSA. With 7 bases clipped from V and 4 bases from J, the junction kept 6 bases outside the gene matches. CDR3 length: 14 amino acids. CDR3 DNA sequence: TGTGCCAGCAACAGACAGGGGGCACCCTATGGCTACACCTTC. Residues: CASNRQGAPYGYTF.

The rearrangement links TRBV19 to TRBJ2-1, with TRBD1 matching over 10 bases. J was trimmed by 4 bases and V by 1 base; bases with no gene match: 1. CDR1 and CDR2 (germline): LNHDA, SQIVND (reference sequence). The CDR3 loop spans 15 amino acids. In DNA form, the CDR3 reads TGTGCCAGTAGTATAGGGACAGGGGGTTACAATGAGCAGTTCTTC. It is translated as CASSIGTGGYNEQFF.

This clone was detected a few times. V gene TRBV6-5 combines with J gene TRBJ2-7; 10 positions agree with TRBD2. The trim removed 0 bases at V and 3 bases at J, leaving 5 bases unmatched. Per the germline V gene, CDR1 is MNHEY and CDR2 is SVGAGI. The CDR3 extends over 16 amino acids. CDR3 sequence reads: CASSYSYSGGGYEQYF. The CDR3 DNA is TGTGCCAGCAGTTACTCGTACAGCGGGGGGGGCTACGAGCAGTACTTC.

The chain carries TRBV11-2 and TRBJ2-2; no reliable D call. This CDR3 has 12 residues. V gave up 3 bases and J gave up 6 bases, with 5 bases separating them. Germline V gives CDR1 SGHAT, CDR2 FQNNGV. The CDR3 region has the DNA TGTGCCAGCAGCTTCTTTTCCGGGGAGCTGTTTTTT. This sequence encodes CASSFFSGELFF. Variable domain in full (rest from reference TRBV11-2 and TRBJ2-2): EAGVAQSPRYKIIEKRQSVAFWCNPISGHATLYWYQQILGQGPKLLIQFQNNGVVDDSQLPKDRFSAERLKGVDSTLKIQPAKLEDSAVYLCASSFFSGELFFGEGSRLTVL.

The chain recombines TRBV7-2 with TRBJ2-5, with 8 bases that match TRBD2. The CDR3 runs 14 residues. Trimming at V came to 2 bases and at J to 3 bases, leaving 2 bases not matched to a gene. Germline V gives CDR1 SGHTA, CDR2 FQGNSA. The CDR3 DNA follows: TGTGCCAGCAGCTTACGGGGGGGGAAAGAGACCCAGTACTTC. This translates into CASSLRGGKETQYF.

The gene calls are TRBV5-6 and TRBJ1-2; TRBD1 matches at 9 bases. The V gene's germline CDR1 is SGHDT and CDR2 YYEEEE. With 4 bases clipped from V and 5 bases from J, the junction kept 12 bases outside the gene matches. This CDR3 spans 16 amino acids. CDR3 in amino acids: CASSRDTGTGYYGYTF. The CDR3 DNA sequence: TGTGCCAGCAGCAGAGATACCGGGACAGGGTATTATGGCTACACCTTC. Full variable domain (remainder filled in from reference TRBV5-6 and TRBJ1-2): DAGVTQSPTHLIKTRGQQVTLRCSPKSGHDTVSWYQQALGQGPQFIFQYYEEEERQRGNFPDRFSGHQFPNYSSELNVNALLLGDSALYLCASSRDTGTGYYGYTFGSGTRLTVV.

CDR3 residues: CASSLVGLANTGELFF. As DNA, the CDR3 is TGCGCCAGCAGCTTGGTGGGCCTCGCGAACACCGGGGAGCTGTTTTTT. The rearrangement links TRBV5-1 to TRBJ2-2; D gene unclear. The CDR3 consists of 16 residues. Germline lookup yields CDR1 SGHRS and CDR2 YFSETQ. V was shortened by 0 bases and J by 0 bases, with 9 bases between the two germline ends.

In regard to this clone: One end of the junction is discordant with germline, which a read error may explain. The chain carries TRBV7-3 and TRBJ2-3; D not resolved. The CDR3 length is 12 residues. Germline CDR1 SGHTA, CDR2 FQGTGA. For the CDR3, the DNA is TGTGCCAGCAGCCTAACTCAAGATACGCAGTATTTT. Translated, it gives CASSLTQDTQYF.

This clone was observed once. The gene calls are TRBV19 and TRBJ2-5; 11 nucleotides align to TRBD1. The V gene end was trimmed by 9 bases and the J gene end by 4 bases; junction bases not matched to a gene: 7. The CDR3 is made up of 14 amino acids. Looked up from germline, CDR1 is LNHDA and CDR2 is SQIVND (reference sequence). The CDR3 coding sequence is TGTGCCAGCGGACAGGGGGCCGTACGAGAGACCCAGTACTTC. It yields the protein CASGQGAVRETQYF.

The chain employs TRBV5-4 and TRBJ1-3, with 10 bases aligning to TRBD1. This CDR3 spans 14 amino acids. CDR1 SGHNT and CDR2 YYREEE come from the germline V gene (reference sequence). V was clipped by 4 bases and J by 6 bases; unmatched bases: 4. The CDR3 DNA reads as TGTGCCAGCAGCCCGGGACAGGGGAAAAACACCATATATTTT. Amino acids: CASSPGQGKNTIYF.

This clone was detected once. The V gene is TRBV5-4, the J gene TRBJ2-7; TRBD1 matches 8 bases. Germline V CDR1 and CDR2: SGHNT, YYREEE (reference sequence). The CDR3 is made up of 15 amino acids. V lost 4 bases to trimming and J lost 2 bases; unmatched junction nucleotides: 8. Written as DNA, the CDR3 is TGTGCCAGCAGCGCATCCGGGACAGGTGCCTACGAGCAGTACTTC. Translated, it gives CASSASGTGAYEQYF.

The chain recombines TRBV30 with TRBJ1-1; D gene unclear. The CDR3 length is 13 residues. Germline CDR1 reads GTSNPN; CDR2 reads SVGIG (reference sequence). The V end was cut by 0 bases, the J end by 7 bases, with 12 bases between. DNA of the CDR3: TGTGCCTGGAGTGTACATTTATTTCGTGAAGCTTTCTTT. Its translation: CAWSVHLFREAFF.

This rearrangement joins TRBV2 to TRBJ1-2, with D perhaps TRBD1 (5 bases). V dropped 0 bases and J dropped 8 bases, with 10 bases sitting between them. This CDR3 spans 13 amino acids. CDR1 and CDR2 from the germline V gene are SNHLY and FYNNEI. CDR3 sequence: CASSEARGGGYTF. The CDR3 DNA sequence: TGTGCCAGCAGTGAAGCTAGGGGAGGCGGCTACACCTTC.

V is TRBV5-5 and J is TRBJ2-5; D might be TRBD1 (7 bases). Germline loops: CDR1 SGHKS, CDR2 YYEKEE (reference sequence). CDR3 length: 15 residues. With 4 bases removed from V and 4 bases from J, the gap between germline ends came to 17 bases. DNA of the CDR3: TGTGCCAGCAGCCGGGAGCAAAGGGGGCTAGAGACCCAGTACTTC. Encoded protein: CASSREQRGLETQYF.

The chain is built from TRBV11-2 and TRBJ2-7, with 7 bases matching TRBD1. Germline V lookup: CDR1 SGHAT, CDR2 FQNNGV. CDR3 length: 14 amino acids. V lost 6 bases, J lost 1 base, and 6 bases stayed unmatched. The CDR3 sequence is CASRDRRFSYEQYF. The CDR3 DNA follows: TGTGCCAGCAGGGACAGGAGGTTTTCCTACGAGCAGTACTTC. Looking up the rest from reference TRBV11-2 and TRBJ2-7 gives the full variable domain: EAGVAQSPRYKIIEKRQSVAFWCNPISGHATLYWYQQILGQGPKLLIQFQNNGVVDDSQLPKDRFSAERLKGVDSTLKIQPAKLEDSAVYLCASRDRRFSYEQYFGPGTRLTVT.

The V and J genes are TRBV19 and TRBJ1-2, with 7 bases aligning to TRBD1. The CDR3 loop spans 14 amino acids. CDR1 and CDR2 from the germline V gene are LNHDA and SQIVND (reference sequence). V shed 3 bases, J shed 9 bases, and the junction held 10 bases outside the gene matches. The CDR3 coding sequence is TGTGCCAGTAGTATTCCCAACAGGGGTGATAGCTACACCTTC. Translation gives CASSIPNRGDSYTF.

This clone is a singleton in its sample. This chain uses TRBV5-6 with TRBJ1-1; 9 bases match TRBD1. CDR1 is SGHDT, CDR2 YYEEEE, per germline. The CDR3 length is 15 residues. V shed 3 bases and J 7 bases; nucleotides not matched to a gene: 10. The CDR3 DNA reads as TGTGCCAGCAGCTCACCTACAGGGGGCGATGTTGAAGCTTTCTTT. Its protein is CASSSPTGGDVEAFF.